These 28 T cell receptor beta chains originate from one sample sequenced in a study of cytomegalovirus exposure and HLA in healthy donors. Primers included in the PCR were 60 Vbeta and 13 Jbeta primers. Libraries were prepared by immunoSEQ multiplex PCR; TCRdb keeps only in-frame clonotypes and omits some of them. The data show 95,000 to 150,000 clones, with 81% seen just once and roughly 4% held by the top ten. The sequenced sample was PBMCs. The receptor set was obtained from a young man in good health and CMV-seropositive.

This clone appeared once. The CDR3: CASSISWGIGGNQPQHF. The CDR3 DNA sequence: TGTGCCAGTAGTATAAGTTGGGGAATAGGGGGCAATCAGCCCCAGCATTTT. The chain is built from TRBV19 and TRBJ1-5; a possible D gene is TRBD1 (5 bases). Germline CDR1 LNHDA, CDR2 SQIVND (reference sequence). V lost 2 bases to trimming and J lost 2 bases, with 16 bases between them. The CDR3 has 17 residues.

CDR3 sequence (DNA): TGTGCCAGCAGCCCTACTAGCAAAGGAGAGCAGTACTTC. Translated, it gives CASSPTSKGEQYF. This chain joins TRBV27 and TRBJ2-7; TRBD2 is a possible D gene (6 bases). CDR1 and CDR2 (germline): MNHEY, SMNVEV (reference sequence). Trimming cost V 6 bases and J 7 bases, with 16 bases left between them. The CDR3 totals 13 residues.

This clone was found a few times. The rearrangement uses TRBV6-4 and TRBJ1-5, with D uncertain. Germline V gene sequence: CDR1 MRHNA, CDR2 SNTAGT. Trimming pared 6 bases from V and 3 bases from J, leaving 15 bases between. CDR3 size: 15 residues. The CDR3 reads CASSQPGYTNQPQHF. CDR3 DNA: TGTGCCAGCAGCCAACCGGGTTACACCAATCAGCCCCAGCATTTT.

This clone turned up a few times. The chain carries TRBV19 and TRBJ1-2; tentatively, D is TRBD1 (6 bases). Trimming stripped 7 bases from V and 5 bases from J, with 17 bases between. The CDR3 has 14 amino acids. CDR1 is LNHDA and CDR2 is SQIVND in the germline V gene (reference sequence). In nucleotides, the CDR3 is TGTGCCAGTACCTCGGAGGACAGTCTTTATGGCTACACCTTC. Its translation is CASTSEDSLYGYTF.

This rearrangement joins TRBV6-1 to TRBJ1-6, with a weak D call TRBD1 (6 bases). The CDR3 has 15 amino acids. Germline V gives CDR1 MNHNS, CDR2 SASEGT. V lost 7 bases, J lost 4 bases, and 14 bases lay in between. The CDR3 nucleotides are TGTGCCAGCAAGGACCTTGGACAGTATAATTCACCCCTCCACTTT. Its protein product is CASKDLGQYNSPLHF.

V and J are TRBV7-2 and TRBJ2-1; a possible D gene is TRBD1 (6 bases). Germline V gene data show CDR1 as SGHTA and CDR2 as FQGNSA. The CDR3 sequence is 16 residues long. Trimming left V 1 base short and J 7 bases short, with 17 bases between. Written as DNA, the CDR3 is TGTGCCAGCAGCTTAGTCTTCCAGGGGTTGGGGAATGAGCAGTTCTTC. Translation: CASSLVFQGLGNEQFF.

This clone was counted only a few times. At one boundary the junction diverges from the germline segment, which might be a read error. The CDR3 is CASSPRDYHEQFF. The CDR3 nucleotides are TGTGCCAGCAGCCCCAGGGACTACCATGAGCAGTTCTTC. The J gene is TRBJ2-1, the V gene TRBV9; 7 bases line up with TRBD2. Germline CDR1 reads SGDLS; CDR2 reads YYNGEE. The CDR3 loop spans 13 amino acids. The full variable domain, with the rest looked up from reference TRBV9 and TRBJ2-1, is DSGVTQTPKHLITATGQRVTLRCSPRSGDLSVYWYQQSLDQGLQFLIQYYNGEERAKGNILERFSAQQFPDLHSELNLSSLELGDSALYFCASSPRDYHEQFFGPGTRLTVL.

This CDR3 reads CASSKGLAGVNEQFF. The CDR3 DNA reads TGTGCCAGCAGTAAGGGACTAGCGGGAGTAAATGAGCAGTTCTTC. This chain joins TRBV6-5 and TRBJ2-1; 14 bases agree with TRBD2. The CDR3 is 15 amino acids. Unmatched junction bases numbered 4, after V lost 5 bases and J lost 7 bases. Germline V CDR1 and CDR2: MNHEY, SVGAGI.

The chain recombines TRBV27 with TRBJ1-1; no clear D. Looked up from germline, CDR1 is MNHEY and CDR2 is SMNVEV (reference sequence). There are 13 residues in the CDR3. V lost 5 bases, J lost 5 bases, and 12 bases lay in between. CDR3 loop: CASSMSRSTEAFF. DNA for the CDR3: TGTGCCAGCAGTATGAGTAGATCGACTGAAGCTTTCTTT.

The chain uses TRBV10-3 and TRBJ2-5; D possibly corresponds to TRBD2 (5 bases). The J call may be incorrect, as the DNA end agrees better with TRBJ2-7. Germline V gene data show CDR1 as ENHRY and CDR2 as SYGVKD. The CDR3 has 12 amino acids. The DNA of the CDR3 is TGTGCCATCAGTGAGGGCGGGTACGAGCAGTACTTC. Translation gives CAISEGGYEQYF.

J is TRBJ2-3 and V is TRBV27; D is perhaps TRBD1 (6 bases). Germline lookup yields CDR1 MNHEY and CDR2 SMNVEV (reference sequence). V was clipped by 6 bases and J by 1 base, with 14 bases between them. The CDR3 extends over 15 amino acids. The CDR3 DNA reads as TGTGCCAGCAGACACCGACGGACAGGCACAGATACGCAGTATTTT. It translates to CASRHRRTGTDTQYF.

This chain uses TRBV6-1 with TRBJ2-7; no clear D gene. V was pared by 2 bases and J by 2 bases, with 16 bases between. CDR1 is MNHNS, CDR2 SASEGT, per germline. The CDR3 is 16 amino acids. In nucleotides, the CDR3 is TGTGCCAGCAGTGAAACCGTCCGGCAGGTTCCCTACGAGCAGTACTTC. It yields the protein CASSETVRQVPYEQYF.

The chain carries TRBV7-9 and TRBJ2-2, with 8 bases identical to TRBD1. Germline values: CDR1 SEHNR, CDR2 FQNEAQ (reference sequence). The CDR3 is made up of 17 amino acids. Unmatched junction bases numbered 12, after V lost 2 bases and J lost 7 bases. CDR3 in amino acids: CASSLIFRGLGFGELFF. The CDR3 region has the DNA TGTGCCAGCAGCTTAATCTTCAGGGGGCTTGGGTTCGGGGAGCTGTTTTTT.

The chain uses TRBV2 and TRBJ2-5, with D unresolved. This CDR3 comprises 10 residues. Germline V gives CDR1 SNHLY, CDR2 FYNNEI. V shed 10 bases and J shed 7 bases, with 10 bases lying between them. The CDR3 sequence: CATFGGTQYF. CDR3 coding DNA: TGTGCCACTTTCGGCGGGACCCAGTACTTC.

This sequence joins TRBV30 and TRBJ1-2; a possible D gene is TRBD1 (6 bases). Trimming pared 2 bases from V and 2 bases from J, leaving 9 bases between. Germline assignment: CDR1 GTSNPN and CDR2 SVGIG (reference sequence). The CDR3 spans 13 residues. The CDR3 protein is CAWSTGTNYGYTF. The CDR3 nucleotides are TGTGCCTGGAGTACAGGGACCAACTATGGCTACACCTTC.

The chain employs TRBV2 and TRBJ2-3; D gene ambiguous. The germline V gene encodes CDR1 SNHLY and CDR2 FYNNEI. Trimming shortened V by 5 bases and J by 2 bases, and 11 bases separated the two germline ends. CDR3 length: 14 residues. As DNA, the CDR3 is TGTGCCAGCAGTATCTTGGGCCCCACAGATACGCAGTATTTT. It codes for CASSILGPTDTQYF.

V gene TRBV10-3 combines with J gene TRBJ2-5, with 10 bases fitting TRBD1. The V gene's germline CDR1 is ENHRY and CDR2 SYGVKD. The V gene end was trimmed by 5 bases and the J gene end by 4 bases; junction bases not matched to a gene: 7. The CDR3 is made up of 15 amino acids. As DNA, the CDR3 is TGTGCCATCAGTTCTACCGGGACAGGGGCAGAGACCCAGTACTTC. This translates into CAISSTGTGAETQYF.

The chain joins TRBV10-3 to TRBJ1-5; D is perhaps TRBD1 (6 bases). The CDR3 runs 15 residues. V was trimmed by 2 bases and J by 10 bases, leaving 18 bases between them. Germline CDR1 reads ENHRY; CDR2 reads SYGVKD. For the CDR3, the DNA is TGTGCCATCAGTGAGAGGAGCAGGGGTGGCTCACCCCAGCATTTT. It encodes CAISERSRGGSPQHF.

The V gene is TRBV13, the J gene TRBJ1-2; 7 nucleotides agree with TRBD1. Germline V gene data show CDR1 as PRHDT and CDR2 as FYEKMQ (reference sequence). This CDR3 spans 13 amino acids. J lost 3 bases, V lost 4 bases, and 2 bases had no gene match. CDR3 nucleotides: TGTGCCAGCAGCTACACAGGGGACTATGGCTACACCTTC. Translated, it gives CASSYTGDYGYTF.

The rearrangement uses TRBV7-2 and TRBJ2-2, with D uncertain. Germline V CDR1 and CDR2: SGHTA, FQGNSA. The CDR3 runs 14 residues. V lost 4 bases and J 7 bases, leaving 13 bases between the germline ends. CDR3 protein: CASSSDSPGGELFF. CDR3 sequence (DNA): TGTGCCAGCAGCTCTGATTCTCCGGGCGGGGAGCTGTTTTTT.

In this sample, this clone turned up a few times. This rearrangement joins TRBV5-5 to TRBJ2-5, with D hard to call. The V end lost 3 bases, the J end lost 4 bases, and 13 bases lay between the germline ends. This CDR3 has 14 amino acids. Germline CDR1 SGHKS, CDR2 YYEKEE (reference sequence). This CDR3 is CASSWASRIETQYF. The CDR3, as DNA: TGTGCCAGCAGCTGGGCTTCTCGGATAGAGACCCAGTACTTC.

This chain joins TRBV6-5 and TRBJ2-4; D remains ambiguous. The CDR3 extends over 15 amino acids. The germline V and J ends were trimmed by 0 bases and 0 bases, with 6 bases remaining between them. CDR1 is MNHEY and CDR2 is SVGAGI in the germline V gene. CDR3 residues: CASSYSGKAKNIQYF. CDR3 DNA: TGTGCCAGCAGTTACTCCGGTAAAGCCAAAAACATTCAGTACTTC.

This chain connects TRBV2 to TRBJ2-7, with 11 bases that match TRBD2. The V and J ends lost 6 bases and 3 bases, in that order; junction bases with no gene match: 13. CDR1 is SNHLY, CDR2 FYNNEI, per germline. This CDR3 region has 17 residues. DNA of the CDR3: TGTGCCAGCAGGGGGACTAGCGGAAGCCGACCTTTCTACGAGCAGTACTTC. Translating gives CASRGTSGSRPFYEQYF. Filled out from reference TRBV2 and TRBJ2-7, the complete variable domain reads EPEVTQTPSHQVTQMGQEVILRCVPISNHLYFYWYRQILGQKVEFLVSFYNNEISEKSEIFDDQFSVERPDGSNFTLKIRSTKLEDSAMYFCASRGTSGSRPFYEQYFGPGTRLTVT.

The chain carries TRBV12-5 and TRBJ1-5; D is ambiguous. V was cut by 3 bases and J by 3 bases, with 12 bases left in between. The CDR3 spans 15 residues. Per the germline V gene, CDR1 is LGHNT and CDR2 is FRNRAP. Written as DNA, the CDR3 is TGTGCTAGTGGTTTCGGGTCGGGGTACAATCAGCCCCAGCATTTT. Translating it yields CASGFGSGYNQPQHF.

This chain joins TRBV27 and TRBJ2-7; D may be TRBD1 (5 bases). The CDR3 consists of 13 residues. The germline V gene encodes CDR1 MNHEY and CDR2 SMNVEV (reference sequence). V gave up 6 bases and J gave up 2 bases, with 11 bases separating them. CDR3 nucleotides: TGTGCCAGCAGCACCAGGGCAACCTACGAGCAGTACTTC. Residues: CASSTRATYEQYF.

This rearrangement joins TRBV9 to TRBJ1-4; D is uncertain. The germline V gene has CDR1 SGDLS and CDR2 YYNGEE. This CDR3 region has 15 residues. Deletions cut 1 base from V and 8 bases from J, with 15 bases between. This chain's CDR3 is CASSVSPGIEEKLFF. Written as DNA, the CDR3 is TGTGCCAGCAGCGTAAGTCCGGGAATAGAGGAAAAACTGTTTTTT.

The V call is TRBV7-2, the J call TRBJ1-2; 8 bases map to TRBD1. CDR1 SGHTA and CDR2 FQGNSA come from the germline V gene. This CDR3 spans 13 amino acids. V was pared by 5 bases and J by 7 bases, with 6 bases of the junction left unmatched. Written as DNA, the CDR3 is TGTGCCAGCAGCCCGACAGGGGAAGGTGGCTACACCTTC. Its translation: CASSPTGEGGYTF.

This clone has a handful of counts. The CDR3 sequence is CSVGRVGQETQYF. The CDR3 DNA follows: TGCAGCGTTGGCAGGGTGGGTCAAGAGACCCAGTACTTC. The genes are TRBV29-1 and TRBJ2-5; D may be TRBD1 (5 bases). V was cut by 4 bases and J by 2 bases, with 11 bases left in between. Per the germline V gene, CDR1 is SQVTM and CDR2 is ANQGSEA. This CDR3 spans 13 amino acids.